The sequence of this TCR beta chain was determined in a study of tumor-infiltrating lymphocytes in primary liver carcinoma (dated by TCRdb to between 2016 and 2019). Regarding the research as a whole: Surgical resection was performed in China between late 2015 and early 2016 on about five patients with histopathologically diagnosed primary liver carcinoma. The five patients, three men and two women aged 30 to 69 years, had hepatocellular carcinoma (four) or combined HCC and intrahepatic cholangiocarcinoma (one). Tumors of the five patients were stage T1-T3 N0M0 with maximum diameters of about 4 to 10 cm. Each sample produced roughly 3.65 to 7.13 million productive TCRbeta reads, and read depth showed no significant difference between tissue types. TCRbeta repertoire sequencing, expression microarrays and whole-exome sequencing were combined in the study across five regions of each liver tumor, with adjacent normal tissue and blood also included. A total of roughly 35 specimens from 5 patients, comprising approximately 25 tumor regions, 5 adjacent noncancerous liver tissues and 5 peripheral blood samples, were covered by TCRbeta repertoire sequencing. High reproducibility was observed for the technical replicate repertoires, with mean shared-clone rates roughly 0.87 and correlation coefficients above 0.98.

The CDR3 numbers 16 residues from cysteine through phenylalanine. The sequence is cut down to CDR3 DNA, 48 bases in frame from base 1. In the germline V gene, CDR1 corresponds to SGHAT and CDR2 to FQNNGV. Blood RNA was extracted from unsorted whole blood with TRIzol reagent; germline DNA came from the DNeasy Blood & Tissue kit. At the time of sampling, the patients were treatment-naive and had chronic HBV infection. Around 3.6 milliliters of peripheral blood were collected into K2EDTA tubes before surgery. This clonotype was detected only once. There is no known antigen for this receptor. A junction end diverges from the germline sequence, so it may reflect a read error. Overall study outcomes, separate from this receptor: Because only the TCR beta chain was sequenced and unpaired alpha chains were not captured, true repertoire diversity is likely underestimated. Only five or six patients were included in the study, and the authors note that the findings should be validated in a larger study. Repertoire overlap was higher between tumor regions (mean about 35%) than tumor-adjacent (approximately 17%) or tumor-blood (approximately 14%) pairs, consistent with antigen-driven expansion. The top 250 clones accounted for a significantly greater share of the repertoire in tumors than in blood (p = 0.039). Bulk unsorted samples precluded comparing CD4+ and CD8+ T cell repertoires.

Starting from roughly 500 ng total RNA, TCRbeta-specific cDNA was produced by reverse transcription with a constant-region primer and ProtoScript II reverse transcriptase. Three nested multiplex PCR rounds, following a slightly modified ARM-PCR procedure, were used to build the TCRbeta libraries. The first two PCR rounds used multiplex TRBV1-TRBV30 forward primers with a Cbeta reverse primer, each for roughly 10 cycles. Sample barcodes and Illumina adapters were added in a final 25-cycle PCR using Deep VentR polymerase. Before sequencing, amplicons of 200-500 bp were gel-purified using a QIAquick gel extraction kit. An Illumina HiSeq 2500 was used to sequence the TCRbeta amplicons, generating 250-bp paired-end reads. The published analysis was carried out like this. Quality trimming of reads was performed with Trimmomatic v0.33, and paired reads were merged with FLASH v1.2.11 so that full CDR3 sequences could be recovered. V, D and J germline segments were assigned to the rearranged TCRbeta sequences using MiGEC v1.2.1b. Clonotype statistics and Shannon-Wiener diversity indices were calculated with VDJtools v1.0.0. Except for diversity analysis, only the 250 most abundant clonotypes of each sample were used in subsequent analyses to reduce sampling bias. TCRdb took the public reads, trimmed them with fastp at Q25, ran MiXCR for clone calling and kept in-frame beta chains. Each CDR3 protein appears once, grouped with its most common genes and DNA. The V and J calls, along with clone size, are taken from TCRdb and not from the paper's own processing. Present in this sample are 310,000 or so distinct CDR3 sequences, roughly three fifths of which were seen just once. The ten largest clones represent 15% to 20% of the sample.

Sequenced sample: peripheral blood. The clonotype was recovered from a woman in her 30s with primary liver carcinoma and hepatitis B virus infection. The rearrangement joined TRBV11-2 to TRBJ2-7, and 9 junctional nucleotides match TRBD2. The CDR3 amino acid sequence is: CDSSLLGSSGIYEQYF. The bases read TGTGACAGCAGCCTTTTAGGTTCTAGCGGGATCTACGAGCAATACTTC. Full variable domain (CDR3 extended with the reference TRBV11-2 and TRBJ2-7 proteins): EAGVAQSPRYKIIEKRQSVAFWCNPISGHATLYWYQQILGQGPKLLIQFQNNGVVDDSQLPKDRFSAERLKGVDSTLKIQPAKLEDSAVYLCDSSLLGSSGIYEQYFGPGTRLTVT.